This T cell receptor beta chain was documented in a study of PD-L1 blockade in urothelial cancer. Study context: Per blood sample, T cells had a median of around 140,000.

This sample's time point: pretreatment peripheral blood. Disease in patients was locally advanced or metastatic urothelial carcinoma. The CDR3 sequence is 16 residues long. The germline CDR1 and CDR2 sequences are SGHDT and YYEEEE. The trim removed 2 bases at V and 1 base at J, leaving 5 bases unmatched. The protocol was immunoSEQ multiplex PCR, while the TCRdb copy is restricted to in-frame clones and leaves out a portion. The sample has about 130,000 clones, approximately 84% seen once. The rearrangement uses TRBV5-6 and TRBJ2-1, with 8 bases fitting TRBD1. The origin of this receptor is a man aged 50-60 years with urothelial cancer. Sequencing was performed on PBMCs, taken around atezolizumab (anti-PD-L1) treatment. As DNA, the CDR3 is TGTGCCAGCAGCTTTTTGGGGACAGGATCCTACAATGAGCAGTTCTTC. Its translation is CASSFLGTGSYNEQFF.